Sequencing of this TCR beta chain was carried out in a study of immune cell composition in non-small cell lung cancer. Study results and caveats: Clones >0.5% enriched in tumour were rarer in adenocarcinoma (around 33%) than squamous (approximately 80%). Top 10 clone scores and clonality were higher in squamous than adenocarcinoma.

CDR1 and CDR2 from the germline V gene are SGHNT and YYREEE (reference sequence). The CDR3 is 16 residues long. Unmatched junction bases numbered 16, after V lost 7 bases and J lost 8 bases. Sequencing was performed with immunoSEQ multiplex PCR; in TCRdb, only in-frame clones are kept and a portion is missing. The top ten hold 3% to 4.5% of the sample, which has about 2,200 clones, around 89% seen once. Worth noting for this clone: The antigen is undetermined.

The clonotype comes from a human donor with non-small cell lung cancer. The V call is TRBV5-4, the J call TRBJ2-1, with TRBD2 identical over 9 bases. The specimen sequenced was lung tumor tissue. The CDR3 sequence is CASESLRGGASYEQFF. CDR3 in DNA: TGTGCCAGCGAAAGTCTACGCGGGGGGGCGTCCTATGAGCAGTTCTTC. Variable domain in full (rest from reference TRBV5-4 and TRBJ2-1): ETGVTQSPTHLIKTRGQQVTLRCSSQSGHNTVSWYQQALGQGPQFIFQYYREEENGRGNFPPRFSGLQFPNYSSELNVNALELDDSALYLCASESLRGGASYEQFFGPGTRLTVL.